Described below is a single TCR beta chain sequence and its context. This record belongs to a study of blood T cell repertoires in COVID-19. Overall study: The United States, Italy and Spain provided the acute and convalescent COVID-19 samples. PBMCs, B-cell-depleted T cells, or T cells provided the cDNA or gDNA that made up the material.

Per the original methods: Estimation of nucleated cell counts was performed using reference gene primer amplification. TCRdb keeps only in-frame clones here, not all; method: immunoSEQ multiplex PCR. The D gene and trimming were derived from the DNA, and the V and J assignments and clone size from that table. The sample gives approximately 200,000 clones, approximately 83% of which show up once; 2.3% is in the top ten. The length of the CDR3 is 15 residues. Germline V gives CDR1 SNHLY, CDR2 FYNNEI. J was trimmed by 0 bases and V by 10 bases; bases with no gene match: 5. The receptor's source is a woman aged 60-75 years with acute or convalescent COVID-19. The rearrangement uses TRBV2 and TRBJ1-6; 8 positions agree with TRBD1. Sequences were obtained from peripheral blood. DNA of the CDR3: TGTGCCATACGACAGGGGAGCTCCTATAATTCACCCCTCCACTTT. It codes for CAIRQGSSYNSPLHF.